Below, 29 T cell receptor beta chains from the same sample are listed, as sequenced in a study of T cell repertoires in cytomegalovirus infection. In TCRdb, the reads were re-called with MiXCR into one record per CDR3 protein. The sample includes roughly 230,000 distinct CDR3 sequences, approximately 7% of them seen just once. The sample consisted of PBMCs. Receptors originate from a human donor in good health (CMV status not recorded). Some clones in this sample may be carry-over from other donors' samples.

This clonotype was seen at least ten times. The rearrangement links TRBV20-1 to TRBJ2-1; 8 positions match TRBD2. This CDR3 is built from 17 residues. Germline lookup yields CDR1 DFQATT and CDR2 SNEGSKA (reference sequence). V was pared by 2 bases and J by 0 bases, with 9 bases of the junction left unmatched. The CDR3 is CSARQAGAWSSYNEQFF. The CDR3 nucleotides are TGCAGTGCTAGACAAGCGGGGGCTTGGAGCTCCTACAATGAGCAGTTCTTC.

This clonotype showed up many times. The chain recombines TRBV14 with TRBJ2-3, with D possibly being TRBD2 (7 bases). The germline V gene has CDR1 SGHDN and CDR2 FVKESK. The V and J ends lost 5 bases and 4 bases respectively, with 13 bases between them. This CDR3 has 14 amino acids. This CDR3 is CASSEGGGPDTQYF. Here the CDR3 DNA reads TGTGCCAGCAGCGAGGGGGGAGGGCCAGATACGCAGTATTTT.

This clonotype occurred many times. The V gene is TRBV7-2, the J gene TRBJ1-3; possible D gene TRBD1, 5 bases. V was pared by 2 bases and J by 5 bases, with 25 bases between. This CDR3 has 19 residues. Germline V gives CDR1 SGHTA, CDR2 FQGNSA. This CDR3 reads CASSLYSRHMGVYRNTIYF. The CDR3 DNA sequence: TGTGCCAGCAGCTTATACTCTCGTCACATGGGGGTTTATCGAAACACCATATATTTT.

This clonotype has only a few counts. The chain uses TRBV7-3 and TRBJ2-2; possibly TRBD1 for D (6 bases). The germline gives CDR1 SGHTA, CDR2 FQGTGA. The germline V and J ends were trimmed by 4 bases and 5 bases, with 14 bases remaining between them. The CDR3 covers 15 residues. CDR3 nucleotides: TGTGCCAGCAGCTCCCTAGGGGGTGGAACCGGGGAGCTGTTTTTT. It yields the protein CASSSLGGGTGELFF.

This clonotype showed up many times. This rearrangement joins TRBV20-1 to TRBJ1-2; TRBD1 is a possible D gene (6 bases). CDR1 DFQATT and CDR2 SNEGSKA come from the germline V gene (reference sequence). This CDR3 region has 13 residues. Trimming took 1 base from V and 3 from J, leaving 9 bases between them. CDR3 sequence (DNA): TGCAGTGCTAGAGTAGGGGGACACTATGGCTACACCTTC. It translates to CSARVGGHYGYTF.

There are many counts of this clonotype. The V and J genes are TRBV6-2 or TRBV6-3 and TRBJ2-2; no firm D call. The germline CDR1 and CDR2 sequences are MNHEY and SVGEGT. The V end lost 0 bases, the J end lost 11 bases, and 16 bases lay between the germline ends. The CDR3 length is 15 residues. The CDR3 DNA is TGTGCCAGCAGTTACTCGCAACTCCCCGGTGGTGAGCTGTTTTTT. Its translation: CASSYSQLPGGELFF.

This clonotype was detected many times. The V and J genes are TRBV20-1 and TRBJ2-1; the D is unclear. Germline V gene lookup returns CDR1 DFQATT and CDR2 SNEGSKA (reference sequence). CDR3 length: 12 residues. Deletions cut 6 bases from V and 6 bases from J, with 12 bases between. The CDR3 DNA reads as TGCAGTGCCCCACTGTCGGGCAATGAGCAGTTCTTC. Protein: CSAPLSGNEQFF.

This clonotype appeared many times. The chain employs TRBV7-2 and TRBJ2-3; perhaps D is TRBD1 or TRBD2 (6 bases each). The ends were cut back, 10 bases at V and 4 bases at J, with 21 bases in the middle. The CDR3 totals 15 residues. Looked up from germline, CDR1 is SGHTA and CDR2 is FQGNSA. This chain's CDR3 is CATLGVGGWADTQYF. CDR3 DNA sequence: TGTGCCACCCTAGGTGTCGGGGGCTGGGCAGATACGCAGTATTTT. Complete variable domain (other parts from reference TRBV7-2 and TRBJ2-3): GAGVSQSPSNKVTEKGKDVELRCDPISGHTALYWYRQSLGQGLEFLIYFQGNSAPDKSGLPSDRFSAERTGGSVSTLTIQRTQQEDSAVYLCATLGVGGWADTQYFGPGTRLTVL.

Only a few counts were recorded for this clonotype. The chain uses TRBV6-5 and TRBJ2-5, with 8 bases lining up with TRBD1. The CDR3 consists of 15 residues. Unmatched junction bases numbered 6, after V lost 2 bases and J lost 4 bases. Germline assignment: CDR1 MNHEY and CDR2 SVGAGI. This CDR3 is CASSYGQGAGETQYF. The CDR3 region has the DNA TGTGCCAGCAGTTACGGGCAGGGGGCAGGAGAGACCCAGTACTTC.

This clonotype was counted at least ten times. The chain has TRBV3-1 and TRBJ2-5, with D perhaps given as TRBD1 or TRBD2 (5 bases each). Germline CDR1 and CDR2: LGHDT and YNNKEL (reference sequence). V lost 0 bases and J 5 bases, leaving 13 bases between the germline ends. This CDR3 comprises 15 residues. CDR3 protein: CASSQDGGGRETQYF. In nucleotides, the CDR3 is TGTGCCAGCAGCCAAGACGGTGGGGGTCGGGAGACCCAGTACTTC.

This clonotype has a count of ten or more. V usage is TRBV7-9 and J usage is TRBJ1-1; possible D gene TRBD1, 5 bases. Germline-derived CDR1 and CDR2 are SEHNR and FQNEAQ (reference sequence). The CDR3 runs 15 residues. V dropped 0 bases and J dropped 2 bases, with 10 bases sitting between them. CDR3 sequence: CASSLARGLNTEAFF. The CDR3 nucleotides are TGTGCCAGCAGCTTAGCACGGGGGTTAAACACTGAAGCTTTCTTT.

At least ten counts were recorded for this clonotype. The CDR3 nucleotides are TGTGCCAGCAGTTCCGGGACAGGGAGCGATGGCTACACCTTC. Translation gives CASSSGTGSDGYTF. V usage is TRBV28 and J usage is TRBJ1-2, with 9 bases lining up with TRBD1. CDR1 MDHEN and CDR2 SYDVKM come from the germline V gene. CDR3 length equals 14 residues. Trimming cost V 4 bases and J 6 bases; bases outside gene matches: 6.

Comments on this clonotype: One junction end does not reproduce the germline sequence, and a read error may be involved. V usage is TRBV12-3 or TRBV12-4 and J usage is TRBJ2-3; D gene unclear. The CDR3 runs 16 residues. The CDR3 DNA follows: TGTGCCAGCAGTGTAGCCGGGTCAGGAGACACAGATACGCAGTATTTT. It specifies CASSVAGSGDTDTQYF.

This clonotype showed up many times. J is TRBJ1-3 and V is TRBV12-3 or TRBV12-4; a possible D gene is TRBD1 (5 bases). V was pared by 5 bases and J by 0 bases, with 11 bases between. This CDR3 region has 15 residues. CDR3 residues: CASSAAGFSGNTIYF. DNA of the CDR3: TGTGCCAGCAGTGCAGCAGGGTTCTCTGGAAACACCATATATTTT.

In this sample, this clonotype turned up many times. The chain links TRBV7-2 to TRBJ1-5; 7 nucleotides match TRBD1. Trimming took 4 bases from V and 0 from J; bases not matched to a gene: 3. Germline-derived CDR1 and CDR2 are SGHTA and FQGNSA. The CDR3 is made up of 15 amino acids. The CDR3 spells CASSSTGNSNQPQHF. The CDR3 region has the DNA TGTGCCAGCAGCTCGACAGGGAATAGCAATCAGCCCCAGCATTTT.

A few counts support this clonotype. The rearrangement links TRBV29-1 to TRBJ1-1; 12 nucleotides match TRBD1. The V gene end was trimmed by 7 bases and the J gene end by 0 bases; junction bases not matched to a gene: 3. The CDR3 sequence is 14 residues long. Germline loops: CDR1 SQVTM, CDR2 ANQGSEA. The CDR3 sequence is CSAGTGGLNTEAFF. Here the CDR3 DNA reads TGCAGCGCTGGGACAGGGGGCTTGAACACTGAAGCTTTCTTT.

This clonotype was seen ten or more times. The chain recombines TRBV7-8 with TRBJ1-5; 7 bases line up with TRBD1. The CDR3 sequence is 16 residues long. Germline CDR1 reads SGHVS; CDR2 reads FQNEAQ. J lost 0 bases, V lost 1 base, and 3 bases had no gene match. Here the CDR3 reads CASSLGQGLSNQPQHF. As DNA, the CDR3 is TGTGCCAGCAGCTTAGGACAGGGCCTTAGCAATCAGCCCCAGCATTTT.

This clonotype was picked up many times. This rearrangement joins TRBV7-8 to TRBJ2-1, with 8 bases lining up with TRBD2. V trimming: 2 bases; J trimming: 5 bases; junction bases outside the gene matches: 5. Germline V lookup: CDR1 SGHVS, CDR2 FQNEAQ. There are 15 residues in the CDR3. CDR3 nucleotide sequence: TGTGCCAGCAGCTTATGGCGGGGGGTAGACAATGAGCAGTTCTTC. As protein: CASSLWRGVDNEQFF.

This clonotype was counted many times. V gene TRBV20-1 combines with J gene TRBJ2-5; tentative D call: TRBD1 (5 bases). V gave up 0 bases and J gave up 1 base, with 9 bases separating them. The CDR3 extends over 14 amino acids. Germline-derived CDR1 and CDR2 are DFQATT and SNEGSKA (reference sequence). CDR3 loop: CSARDQDSQETQYF. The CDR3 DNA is TGCAGTGCTAGAGATCAAGACAGCCAAGAGACCCAGTACTTC.

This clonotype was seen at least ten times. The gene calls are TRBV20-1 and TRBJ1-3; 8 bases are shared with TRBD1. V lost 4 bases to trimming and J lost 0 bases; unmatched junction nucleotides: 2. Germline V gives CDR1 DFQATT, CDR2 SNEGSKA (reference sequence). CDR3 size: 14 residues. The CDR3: CSATGTGSGNTIYF. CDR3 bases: TGCAGTGCTACCGGGACAGGCTCTGGAAACACCATATATTTT.

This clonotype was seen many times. CDR3 sequence (DNA): TGTGCCAGCAGCCCTGGAGGGGGGATGGAGACCCAGTACTTC. It codes for CASSPGGGMETQYF. The rearrangement links TRBV5-4 to TRBJ2-5; possibly TRBD1 or TRBD2 for D (6 bases each). V was pared by 4 bases and J by 5 bases, with 15 bases between. This CDR3 is built from 14 residues. Germline V lookup: CDR1 SGHNT, CDR2 YYREEE (reference sequence).

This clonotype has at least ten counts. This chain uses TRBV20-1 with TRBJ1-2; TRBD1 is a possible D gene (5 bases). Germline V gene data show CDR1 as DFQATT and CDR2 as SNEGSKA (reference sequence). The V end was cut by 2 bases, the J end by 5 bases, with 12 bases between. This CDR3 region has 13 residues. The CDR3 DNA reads TGCAGTGCTAGAACCTGGGGGGGGTATGGCTACACCTTC. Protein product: CSARTWGGYGYTF.

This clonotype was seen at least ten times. The CDR3 here is CASSSRQGNEQFF. CDR3 nucleotides: TGTGCCAGCAGCTCCCGACAGGGGAATGAGCAGTTCTTC. The V call is TRBV7-2, the J call TRBJ2-1; 8 bases align to TRBD1. The CDR3 length is 13 residues. Losses at the gene ends were 4 bases for V and 7 bases for J; bases not matched to a gene: 3. The germline CDR1 and CDR2 sequences are SGHTA and FQGNSA.

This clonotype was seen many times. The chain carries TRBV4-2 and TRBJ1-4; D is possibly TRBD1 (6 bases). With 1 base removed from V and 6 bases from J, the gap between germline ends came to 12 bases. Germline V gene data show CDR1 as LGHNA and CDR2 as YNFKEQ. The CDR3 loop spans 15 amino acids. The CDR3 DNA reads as TGTGCCAGCAGCCAAGCAGGGGAAGGTGATGAAAAACTGTTTTTT. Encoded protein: CASSQAGEGDEKLFF.

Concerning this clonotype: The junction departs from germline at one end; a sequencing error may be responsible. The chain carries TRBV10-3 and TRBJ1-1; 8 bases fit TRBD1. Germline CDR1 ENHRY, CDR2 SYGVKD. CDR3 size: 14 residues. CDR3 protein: CAISLTGGNTEDFF. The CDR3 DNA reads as TGTGCCATCAGTCTCACAGGGGGGAACACTGAAGATTTCTTC.

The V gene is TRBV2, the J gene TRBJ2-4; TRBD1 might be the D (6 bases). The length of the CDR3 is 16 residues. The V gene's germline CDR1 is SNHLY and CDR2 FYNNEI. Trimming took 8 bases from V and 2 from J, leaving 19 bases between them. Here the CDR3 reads CASLSGTLGTKNIQYF. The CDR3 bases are TGTGCCAGCTTATCCGGGACACTAGGAACCAAAAACATTCAGTACTTC.

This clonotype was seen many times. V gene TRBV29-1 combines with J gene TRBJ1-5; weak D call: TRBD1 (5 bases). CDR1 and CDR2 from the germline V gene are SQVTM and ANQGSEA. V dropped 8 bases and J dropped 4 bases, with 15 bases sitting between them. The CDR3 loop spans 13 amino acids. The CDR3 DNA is TGCAGCTACAGCGGGGGGAGTAATCAGCCCCAGCATTTT. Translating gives CSYSGGSNQPQHF. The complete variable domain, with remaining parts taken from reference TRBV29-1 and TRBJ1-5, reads SAVISQKPSRDICQRGTSLTIQCQVDSQVTMMFWYRQQPGQSLTLIATANQGSEATYESGFVIDKFPISRPNLTFSTLTVSNMSPEDSSIYLCSYSGGSNQPQHFGDGTRLSIL.

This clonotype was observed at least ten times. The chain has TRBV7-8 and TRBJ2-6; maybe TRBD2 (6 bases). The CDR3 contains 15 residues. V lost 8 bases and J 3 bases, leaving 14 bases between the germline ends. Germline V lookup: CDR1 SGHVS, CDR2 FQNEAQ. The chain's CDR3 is CASRTGRDGANVLTF. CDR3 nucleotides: TGTGCCAGCCGGACCGGGAGAGATGGGGCCAACGTCCTGACTTTC.

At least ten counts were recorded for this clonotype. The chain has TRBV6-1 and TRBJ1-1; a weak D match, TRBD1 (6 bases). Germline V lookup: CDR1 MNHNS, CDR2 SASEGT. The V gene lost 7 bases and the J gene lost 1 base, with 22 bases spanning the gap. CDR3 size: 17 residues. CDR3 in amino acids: CASISRGGPWGNTEAFF. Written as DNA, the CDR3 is TGTGCCAGCATTTCGCGAGGGGGACCCTGGGGGAACACTGAAGCTTTCTTT.